Below are 12 T cell receptor beta chains sequenced from a single sample in a study of blood T cell repertoires in COVID-19. Assay: immunoSEQ multiplex PCR; the TCRdb copy retains only in-frame clones and omits some. Among 350,000 to 400,000 clones listed, about 88% were seen once. Sequencing input: PBMCs or T cells enriched from blood (not recorded which). The receptor set was obtained from a woman aged 30 to 39 who had recovered from COVID-19.

The count of this clone is one. The chain has TRBV3-1 (or the pseudogene TRBV3-2) and TRBJ1-2; D may be TRBD1 (6 bases). The CDR3 extends over 13 amino acids. The V gene's germline CDR1 is LGHDT and CDR2 YNNKEL (reference sequence). The V end lost 6 bases, the J end lost 8 bases, and 16 bases lay between the germline ends. The CDR3 coding sequence is TGTGCCAGCAGTCAACAGGGTCTTGACGGCTACACCTTC. This sequence encodes CASSQQGLDGYTF.

The J gene is TRBJ2-7, the V gene TRBV4-1; possible D gene TRBD2, 6 bases. The germline V and J ends were trimmed by 4 bases and 4 bases, with 8 bases remaining between them. CDR1 and CDR2 from the germline V gene are MGHRA and YSYEKL. The CDR3 contains 12 residues. The CDR3 loop reads CASSPSGYEQYF. The CDR3 nucleotides read TGCGCCAGCAGCCCCAGCGGGTACGAGCAGTACTTC.

The chain recombines TRBV15 with TRBJ2-7, with D hard to call. The germline gives CDR1 LNHNV, CDR2 YYDKDF (reference sequence). Trimming took off 3 bases at V and 4 bases at J, with 16 bases between the two ends. The CDR3 runs 15 residues. CDR3 nucleotides: TGTGCCACCAGCAGTATCTTAATTTCGGGTTACGAGCAGTACTTC. Protein product: CATSSILISGYEQYF.

The CDR3: CASSLGFREYEQYF. The CDR3, as DNA: TGTGCCAGCAGCTTAGGGTTCCGAGAATACGAGCAGTACTTC. The J gene is TRBJ2-7, the V gene TRBV7-9, with D uncertain. V dropped 1 base and J dropped 4 bases, with 11 bases sitting between them. Per germline, CDR1 SEHNR and CDR2 FQNEAQ (reference sequence). The CDR3 loop spans 14 amino acids.

The rearrangement uses TRBV11-2 and TRBJ1-1; 7 positions agree with TRBD1. Germline V CDR1 and CDR2: SGHAT, FQNNGV. The CDR3 is 14 residues long. V gave up 4 bases and J gave up 3 bases; unmatched junction bases: 5. The CDR3 region has the DNA TGTGCCAGCAGCTGGGGGACAGATCACACTGAAGCTTTCTTT. Amino acid sequence: CASSWGTDHTEAFF.

The chain is built from TRBV11-2 and TRBJ2-7; D uncertain. The CDR3 runs to 13 residues. In germline, CDR1 is SGHAT, CDR2 FQNNGV. The V and J ends lost 5 bases and 0 bases respectively, with 8 bases between them. The CDR3 here is CASSLDISYEQYF. The CDR3 DNA reads TGTGCCAGCAGCCTCGACATCTCCTACGAGCAGTACTTC.

V is TRBV18 and J is TRBJ1-6; no firm D call. This CDR3 has 12 amino acids. Per the germline V gene, CDR1 is KGHSH and CDR2 is LQKENI. Trimming pared 4 bases from V and 7 bases from J, leaving 5 bases between. The CDR3 region is CASSLPNSPLHF. The CDR3 DNA follows: TGTGCCAGCTCACTCCCAAATTCACCCCTCCACTTT.

V is TRBV5-6 and J is TRBJ1-2; 10 bases map to TRBD1. V was clipped by 4 bases and J by 3 bases; unmatched bases: 6. In germline, CDR1 is SGHDT, CDR2 YYEEEE. This CDR3 has 15 amino acids. This CDR3 is CASSTTGGLDYGYTF. The CDR3, as DNA: TGTGCCAGCAGCACGACAGGGGGCCTCGACTATGGCTACACCTTC. Based on the CDR3 plus reference TRBV5-6 and TRBJ1-2, the full variable domain is DAGVTQSPTHLIKTRGQQVTLRCSPKSGHDTVSWYQQALGQGPQFIFQYYEEEERQRGNFPDRFSGHQFPNYSSELNVNALLLGDSALYLCASSTTGGLDYGYTFGSGTRLTVV.

This chain connects TRBV29-1 to TRBJ1-2, with D possibly being TRBD1 (5 bases). V shed 2 bases and J shed 4 bases, with 11 bases lying between them. There are 13 residues in the CDR3. Germline V lookup: CDR1 SQVTM, CDR2 ANQGSEA. The CDR3 coding sequence is TGCAGCGTTGAATTCCGGGGGAGCTATGGCTACACCTTC. It is translated as CSVEFRGSYGYTF.

The J gene is TRBJ1-2, the V gene TRBV2, with TRBD1 as a possible D gene (5 bases). With 2 bases removed from V and 8 bases from J, the gap between germline ends came to 9 bases. The CDR3 length is 12 residues. Germline V gives CDR1 SNHLY, CDR2 FYNNEI. CDR3 DNA: TGTGCCAGCAGTGAAACCAGGGTCGGCTACACCTTC. This sequence encodes CASSETRVGYTF.

As DNA, the CDR3 is TGTGCCAGCAGCTTAGTTAGGACAGGGAGTGACACCGGGGAGCTGTTTTTT. Protein: CASSLVRTGSDTGELFF. The chain uses TRBV7-9 and TRBJ2-2; 8 nucleotides align to TRBD1. Trimming cost V 1 base and J 3 bases; bases outside gene matches: 7. Germline-derived CDR1 and CDR2 are SEHNR and FQNEAQ (reference sequence). There are 17 residues in the CDR3.

The V and J genes are TRBV3-1 (or the pseudogene TRBV3-2) and TRBJ1-6, with TRBD1 identical over 8 bases. Germline lookup yields CDR1 LGHDT and CDR2 YNNKEL (reference sequence). The CDR3 spans 14 residues. Unmatched junction bases numbered 6, after V lost 5 bases and J lost 9 bases. This CDR3 is CASSADRATSPLHF. The DNA for the CDR3 is TGTGCCAGCAGCGCGGACAGGGCGACTTCACCCCTCCACTTT.